This T cell receptor beta chain stems from a study of blood T cell repertoires in COVID-19. Authors' analysis steps: Counts of nucleated cells, estimated from reference gene primer amplification, were obtained. Produced via immunoSEQ multiplex PCR; TCRdb's table is partial and in-frame only. Clone size and the V and J calls come from that table; the DNA yielded D and trimming. The sample shows a few hundred thousand clones, roughly 88% of them seen only once. The ends lost 1 base at V and 6 bases at J; junction bases unmatched: 5. This CDR3 region has 14 residues. Germline assignment: CDR1 MGHDK and CDR2 SYGVNS.

The J gene is TRBJ1-2, the V gene TRBV25-1, with 7 positions matching TRBD1. This TCR derives from a woman in her 30s with active or convalescent COVID-19. Sequencing was performed on peripheral blood. The CDR3, as DNA: TGTGCCAGCAGTGAATGGGGGACAGATCATGGCTACACCTTC. Protein sequence: CASSEWGTDHGYTF.